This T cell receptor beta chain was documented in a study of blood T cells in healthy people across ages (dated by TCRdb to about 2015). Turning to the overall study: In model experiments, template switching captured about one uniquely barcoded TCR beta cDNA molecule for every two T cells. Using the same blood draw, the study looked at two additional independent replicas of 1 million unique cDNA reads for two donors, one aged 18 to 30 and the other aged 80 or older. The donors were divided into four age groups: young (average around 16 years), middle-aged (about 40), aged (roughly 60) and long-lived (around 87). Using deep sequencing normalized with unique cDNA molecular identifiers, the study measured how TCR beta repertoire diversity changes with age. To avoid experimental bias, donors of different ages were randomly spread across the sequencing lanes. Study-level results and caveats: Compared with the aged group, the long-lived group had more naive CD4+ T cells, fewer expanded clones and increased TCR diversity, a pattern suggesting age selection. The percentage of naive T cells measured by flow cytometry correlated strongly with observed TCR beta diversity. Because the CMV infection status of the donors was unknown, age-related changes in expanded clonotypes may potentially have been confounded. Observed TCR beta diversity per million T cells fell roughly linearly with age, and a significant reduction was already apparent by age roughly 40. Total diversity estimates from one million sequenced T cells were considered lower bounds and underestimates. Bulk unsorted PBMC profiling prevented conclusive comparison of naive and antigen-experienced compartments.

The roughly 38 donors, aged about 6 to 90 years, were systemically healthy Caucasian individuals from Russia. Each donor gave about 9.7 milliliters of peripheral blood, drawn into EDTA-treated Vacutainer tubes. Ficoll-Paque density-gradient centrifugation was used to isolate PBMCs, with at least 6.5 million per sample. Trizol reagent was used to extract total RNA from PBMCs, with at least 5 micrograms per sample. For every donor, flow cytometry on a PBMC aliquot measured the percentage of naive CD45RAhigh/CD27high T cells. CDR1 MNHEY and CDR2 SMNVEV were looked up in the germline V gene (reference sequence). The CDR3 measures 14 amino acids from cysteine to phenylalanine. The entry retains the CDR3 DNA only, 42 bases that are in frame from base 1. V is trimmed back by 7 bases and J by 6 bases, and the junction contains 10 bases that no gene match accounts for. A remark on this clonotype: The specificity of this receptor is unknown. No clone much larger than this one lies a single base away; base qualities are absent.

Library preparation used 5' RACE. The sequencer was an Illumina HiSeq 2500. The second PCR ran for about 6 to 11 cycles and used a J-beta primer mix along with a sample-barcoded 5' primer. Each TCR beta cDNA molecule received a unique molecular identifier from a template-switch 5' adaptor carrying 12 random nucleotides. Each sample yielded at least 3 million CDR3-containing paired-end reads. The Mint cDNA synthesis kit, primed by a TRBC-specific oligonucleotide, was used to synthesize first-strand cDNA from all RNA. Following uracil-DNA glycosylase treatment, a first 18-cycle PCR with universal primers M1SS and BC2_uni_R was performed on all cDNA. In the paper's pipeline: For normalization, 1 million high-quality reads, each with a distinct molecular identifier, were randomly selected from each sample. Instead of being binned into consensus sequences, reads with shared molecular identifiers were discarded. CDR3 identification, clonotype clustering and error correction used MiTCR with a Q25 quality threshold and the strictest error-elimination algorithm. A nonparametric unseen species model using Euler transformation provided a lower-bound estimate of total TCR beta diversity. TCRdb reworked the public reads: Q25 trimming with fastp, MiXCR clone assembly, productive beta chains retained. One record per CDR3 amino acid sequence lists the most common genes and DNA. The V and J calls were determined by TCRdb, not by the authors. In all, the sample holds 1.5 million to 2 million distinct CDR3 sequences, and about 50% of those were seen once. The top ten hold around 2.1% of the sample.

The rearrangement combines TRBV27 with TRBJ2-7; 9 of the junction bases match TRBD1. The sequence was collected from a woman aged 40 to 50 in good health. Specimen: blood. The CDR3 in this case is CASKETGGFIEQYF. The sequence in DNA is TGTGCCAGCAAGGAGACAGGGGGTTTTATCGAGCAGTACTTC.